Following are 7 T cell receptor beta chains from one sample sequenced in a study of T-cell memory formation after mild COVID-19. TCRdb redid the calling of the 5' RACE reads with MiXCR, one entry per CDR3 protein. Here the sample spans under 150,000 distinct CDR3 sequences, roughly 15% being singletons. Material for sequencing was PBMCs or a T cell subset sorted from them (not recorded which). All receptors come from an adult woman who had mild COVID-19 (a few samples of this study predate the infection). Cell type and time point are not known.

This clonotype was counted ten times or more. The chain couples TRBV5-6 to TRBJ2-7; D tentatively reads TRBD1 or TRBD2 (7 bases each). Germline V gene data show CDR1 as SGHDT and CDR2 as YYEEEE. The V and J ends lost 1 base and 0 bases respectively, with 14 bases between them. The CDR3 consists of 16 residues. CDR3: CASSLRQGGPSYEQYF. In nucleotides, the CDR3 is TGTGCCAGCAGCTTGCGTCAGGGGGGGCCCTCCTACGAGCAGTACTTC. Complete variable domain (other parts from reference TRBV5-6 and TRBJ2-7): DAGVTQSPTHLIKTRGQQVTLRCSPKSGHDTVSWYQQALGQGPQFIFQYYEEEERQRGNFPDRFSGHQFPNYSSELNVNALLLGDSALYLCASSLRQGGPSYEQYFGPGTRLTVT.

This chain connects TRBV11-2 to TRBJ2-1; TRBD1 or TRBD2 may be the D gene (5 bases each). This CDR3 is built from 17 residues. CDR1 SGHAT and CDR2 FQNNGV come from the germline V gene. The V end was cut by 0 bases, the J end by 3 bases, with 15 bases between. The CDR3 sequence: CASSLDGWGKDYNEQFF. The CDR3 DNA follows: TGTGCCAGCAGCTTAGATGGCTGGGGGAAGGACTACAATGAGCAGTTCTTC.

The CDR3, as DNA: TGCAGTGCGTCTCCTAGGTCTAACTATGGCTACACCTTC. It specifies CSASPRSNYGYTF. The chain uses TRBV20-1 and TRBJ1-2; D gene uncertain. V was shortened by 6 bases and J by 0 bases, with 11 bases between the two germline ends. Germline V CDR1 and CDR2: DFQATT, SNEGSKA (reference sequence). This CDR3 spans 13 amino acids.

This chain joins TRBV28 and TRBJ1-1, with a weak D call TRBD1 (6 bases). CDR3 size: 12 residues. V was clipped by 3 bases and J by 7 bases, with 9 bases between them. In germline, CDR1 is MDHEN, CDR2 SYDVKM. The CDR3 protein is CASSFNRDEAFF. CDR3 in DNA: TGTGCCAGCAGTTTCAACAGGGATGAAGCTTTCTTT.

V and J are TRBV5-1 and TRBJ2-1; D uncertain. Trimming removed 4 bases at V and 4 bases at J, with 18 bases between. Germline CDR1 and CDR2: SGHRS and YFSETQ. This CDR3 has 16 amino acids. In nucleotides, the CDR3 is TGCGCCAGCAGCCTGCTCGGACCTAACCCATACAATGAGCAGTTCTTC. Translated, it gives CASSLLGPNPYNEQFF.

This clonotype has just a few counts. At one end, the junction sequence differs from germline, possibly due to a read error. The J gene is TRBJ2-5, the V gene TRBV5-5; 8 nucleotides agree with TRBD1. Looked up from germline, CDR1 is SGHKS and CDR2 is YYEKEE (reference sequence). This CDR3 contains 14 residues. CDR3 in amino acids: CVSSSWTGTETQYF. The CDR3 DNA reads TGTGTCAGCAGCTCCTGGACAGGGACAGAGACCCAGTACTTC.

Turning to this clonotype: A junction boundary mismatches the germline segment, possibly from a read error. The chain uses TRBV27 and TRBJ2-5; D call uncertain. Germline V gene sequence: CDR1 MNHEY, CDR2 SMNVEV (reference sequence). The length of the CDR3 is 8 residues. The CDR3 DNA follows: TGTGCCAGCCCCCCGTGGAACTTC. Translated, it gives CASPPWNF.